Given below is one T cell receptor (beta chain) in context. Its specificity is not known. The V gene end was trimmed by 9 bases and the J gene end by 3 bases; junction bases not matched to a gene: 5. The germline V gene encodes CDR1 KGHDR and CDR2 SFDVKD. The length of the CDR3 is 15 residues. This sample was included in a study of T-cell memory formation after mild COVID-19. General study points: Researchers could not confirm that second-wave clones peaking on day 37 targeted SARS-CoV-2.

Using its own MiXCR run on the 5' RACE reads, TCRdb lists one record per CDR3 protein. The sample yields around 180,000 distinct CDR3 sequences, approximately 16% seen once. The receptor comes from an adult woman who had mild COVID-19 (a few samples of this study predate the infection). Cell type and time point are not known. This chain connects TRBV24-1 to TRBJ2-2; 11 bases align to TRBD1. The specimen was PBMCs or a T cell subset sorted from them (not recorded which). CDR3 loop: CATGLGQGDTGELFF. The CDR3 nucleotides are TGTGCCACCGGTCTGGGACAGGGGGACACCGGGGAGCTGTTTTTT.